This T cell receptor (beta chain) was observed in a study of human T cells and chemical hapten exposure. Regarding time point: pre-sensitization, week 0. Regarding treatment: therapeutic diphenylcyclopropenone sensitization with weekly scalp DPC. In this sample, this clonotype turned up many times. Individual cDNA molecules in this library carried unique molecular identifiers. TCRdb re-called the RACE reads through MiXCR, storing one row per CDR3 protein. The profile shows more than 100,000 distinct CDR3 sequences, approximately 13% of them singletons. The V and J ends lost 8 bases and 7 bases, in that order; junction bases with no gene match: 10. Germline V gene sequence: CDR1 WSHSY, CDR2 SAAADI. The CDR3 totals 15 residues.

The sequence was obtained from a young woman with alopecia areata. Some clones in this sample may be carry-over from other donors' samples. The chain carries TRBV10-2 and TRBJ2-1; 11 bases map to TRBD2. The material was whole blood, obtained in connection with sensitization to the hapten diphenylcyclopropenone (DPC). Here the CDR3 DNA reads TGCGCCAGCCGGGTAGCGGGGGGGCCGTTGAATGAGCAGTTCTTC. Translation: CASRVAGGPLNEQFF.